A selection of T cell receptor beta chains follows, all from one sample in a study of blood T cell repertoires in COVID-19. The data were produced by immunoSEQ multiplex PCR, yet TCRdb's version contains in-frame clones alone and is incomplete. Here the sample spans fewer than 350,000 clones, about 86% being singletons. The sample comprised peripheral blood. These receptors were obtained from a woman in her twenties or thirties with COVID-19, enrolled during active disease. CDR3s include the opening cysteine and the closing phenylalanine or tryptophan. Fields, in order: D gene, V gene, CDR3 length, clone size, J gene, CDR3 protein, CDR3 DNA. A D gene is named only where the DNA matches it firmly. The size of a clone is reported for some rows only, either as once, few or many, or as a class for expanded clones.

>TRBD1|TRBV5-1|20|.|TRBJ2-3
CASSLGRQGAIRVSTDTQYF
TGCGCCAGCAGCTTGGGTCGGCAGGGGGCGATCCGCGTCAGCACAGATACGCAGTATTTT
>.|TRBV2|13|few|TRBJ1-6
CASSDRGNSPLHF
TGTGCCAGCAGTGACAGGGGTAATTCACCCCTCCACTTT
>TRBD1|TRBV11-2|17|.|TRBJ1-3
CASSLDRWTGPGNTIYF
TGTGCCAGCAGCTTAGACAGGTGGACAGGGCCTGGAAACACCATATATTTT
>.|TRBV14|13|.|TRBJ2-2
CASSQQGTGELFF
TGTGCCAGCAGCCAACAGGGGACCGGGGAGCTGTTTTTT
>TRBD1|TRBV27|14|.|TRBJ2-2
CASKGQTNTGELFF
TGTGCCAGCAAGGGACAGACAAACACCGGGGAGCTGTTTTTT
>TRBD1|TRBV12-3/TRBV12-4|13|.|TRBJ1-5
CASSDREVQPQHF
TGTGCCAGCAGCGACAGGGAAGTTCAGCCCCAGCATTTT
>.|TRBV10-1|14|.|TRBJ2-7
CASSEGGPGYEQYF
TGCGCCAGCAGTGAAGGAGGTCCGGGGTACGAGCAGTACTTC
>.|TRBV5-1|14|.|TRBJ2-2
CASSLVSGTGELFF
TGCGCCAGCAGCTTGGTGTCGGGCACCGGGGAGCTGTTTTTT
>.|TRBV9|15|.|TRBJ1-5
CASSVAAEEGQPQHF
TGTGCCAGCAGCGTAGCGGCCGAGGAGGGGCAGCCCCAGCATTTT
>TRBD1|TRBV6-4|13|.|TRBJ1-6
CASSESGGSPLHF
TGTGCCAGCAGTGAATCAGGGGGATCACCCCTCCACTTT
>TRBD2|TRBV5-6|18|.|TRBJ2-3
CASSFWTSGGASTDTQYF
TGTGCCAGCAGCTTTTGGACTAGCGGGGGGGCGAGCACAGATACGCAGTATTTT
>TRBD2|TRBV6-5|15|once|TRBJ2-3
CASSSAGTKTDTQYF
TGTGCCAGCAGTTCTGCCGGGACTAAGACAGATACGCAGTATTTT
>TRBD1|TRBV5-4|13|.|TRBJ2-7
CASREGTGLIQYF
TGTGCCAGCAGGGAAGGGACAGGACTTATTCAGTACTTC
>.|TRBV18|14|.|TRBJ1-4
CASSPWAGNEKLFF
TGTGCCAGCTCACCTTGGGCTGGGAATGAAAAACTGTTTTTT
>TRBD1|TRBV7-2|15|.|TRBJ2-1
CASSLYRGAYNEQFF
TGTGCCAGCAGCTTATACAGGGGAGCCTACAATGAGCAGTTCTTC
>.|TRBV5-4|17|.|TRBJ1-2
CASSLSGGRASNYGYTF
TGTGCCAGCAGCCTTTCCGGGGGAAGGGCATCTAACTATGGCTACACCTTC
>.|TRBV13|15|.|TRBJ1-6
CASSPGLTYNSPLHF
TGTGCCAGCAGCCCAGGGCTCACCTATAATTCACCCCTCCACTTT
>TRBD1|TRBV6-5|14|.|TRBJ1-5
CASGPGQHTRPQHF
TGTGCCAGCGGCCCGGGACAGCATACGAGGCCCCAGCATTTT
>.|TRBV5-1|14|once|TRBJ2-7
CASSYPDSNYEQYF
TGCGCCAGCAGTTATCCGGACAGCAACTACGAGCAGTACTTC
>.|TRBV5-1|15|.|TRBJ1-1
CASSLAGEPNTEAFF
TGCGCCAGCAGCTTGGCCGGGGAACCCAACACTGAAGCTTTCTTT
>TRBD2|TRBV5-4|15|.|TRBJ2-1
CASSLGGGLYNEQFF
TGTGCCAGCAGTTTGGGGGGGGGATTATACAATGAGCAGTTCTTC
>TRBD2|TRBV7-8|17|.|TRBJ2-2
CASSRNTLAGGVGELFF
TGTGCCAGCAGCCGAAACACACTAGCGGGGGGCGTCGGGGAGCTGTTTTTT
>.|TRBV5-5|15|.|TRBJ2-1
CASSSLYRPYNEQFF
TGTGCCAGCAGCTCCTTGTACAGGCCATACAATGAGCAGTTCTTC
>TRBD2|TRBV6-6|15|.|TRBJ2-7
CASSYSKLARPEQYF
TGTGCCAGCAGTTACTCGAAACTAGCGCGTCCCGAGCAGTACTTC
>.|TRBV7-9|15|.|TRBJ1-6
CASSVQGSNNSPLHF
TGTGCCAGCAGCGTACAGGGTTCCAATAATTCACCCCTCCACTTT
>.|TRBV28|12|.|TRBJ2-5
CASGLEGWAQYF
TGTGCCAGCGGCCTAGAGGGATGGGCCCAGTACTTC
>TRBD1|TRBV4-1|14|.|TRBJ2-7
CASSRQGSSYEQYF
TGCGCCAGCAGCCGACAGGGTAGCTCCTACGAGCAGTACTTC
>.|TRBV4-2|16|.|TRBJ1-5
CASSQRTGSYNQPQHF
TGTGCCAGCAGCCAACGCACAGGGTCGTACAATCAGCCCCAGCATTTT
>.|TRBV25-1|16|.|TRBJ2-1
CASSEPARDTKNEQFF
TGTGCCAGCAGTGAACCCGCTAGGGACACTAAAAATGAGCAGTTCTTC
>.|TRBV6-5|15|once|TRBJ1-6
CASSPTYPYNSPLHF
TGTGCCAGCAGCCCGACATATCCCTATAATTCACCCCTCCACTTT
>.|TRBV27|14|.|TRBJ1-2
CASGMGGFGYGYTF
TGTGCCAGCGGTATGGGGGGGTTTGGCTATGGCTACACCTTC
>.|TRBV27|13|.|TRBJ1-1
CASSFPDSPEAFF
TGTGCCAGCAGTTTCCCTGACTCGCCAGAGGCTTTCTTT
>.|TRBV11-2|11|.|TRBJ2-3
CASSLGGWQYF
TGTGCCAGCAGCCTGGGGGGTTGGCAGTATTTT
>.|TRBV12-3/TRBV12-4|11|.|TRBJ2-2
CASNNAGELFF
TGTGCCAGCAACAATGCCGGGGAGCTGTTTTTT
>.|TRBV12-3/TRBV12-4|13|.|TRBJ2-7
CASKEGARYEQYF
TGTGCCAGCAAGGAGGGGGCTAGGTACGAGCAGTACTTC
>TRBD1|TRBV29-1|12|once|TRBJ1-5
CSVQQGGQPQHF
TGCAGCGTTCAACAGGGGGGACAGCCCCAGCATTTT
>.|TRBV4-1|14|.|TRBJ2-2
CASSQRGGGGELFF
TGCGCCAGCAGCCAAAGGGGGGGCGGAGGGGAGCTGTTTTTT
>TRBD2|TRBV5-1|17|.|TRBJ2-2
CASSHSSLAGASGELFF
TGCGCCAGCAGCCATTCGTCACTAGCGGGGGCCAGCGGGGAGCTGTTTTTT
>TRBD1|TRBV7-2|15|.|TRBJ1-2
CASSLDYRTGGGYTF
TGTGCCAGCAGCTTAGACTATAGGACAGGGGGCGGCTACACCTTC
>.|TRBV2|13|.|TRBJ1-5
CASRQGSNQPQHF
TGTGCCAGCAGGCAGGGGAGCAATCAGCCCCAGCATTTT
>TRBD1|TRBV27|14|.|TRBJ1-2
CASREPGTGKGYTF
TGTGCCAGCAGAGAACCCGGGACAGGGAAAGGCTACACCTTC
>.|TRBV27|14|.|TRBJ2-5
CASSLTTVQETQYF
TGTGCCAGCAGTTTAACAACCGTCCAAGAGACCCAGTACTTC
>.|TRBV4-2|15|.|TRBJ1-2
CASSQDGGGDYGYTF
TGTGCCAGCAGCCAAGATGGAGGGGGGGACTATGGCTACACCTTC
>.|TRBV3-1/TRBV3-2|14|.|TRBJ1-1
CASSPGVLNTEAFF
TGTGCCAGCAGCCCCGGGGTCTTGAACACTGAAGCTTTCTTT
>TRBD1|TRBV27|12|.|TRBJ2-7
CASGQGLYEQYF
TGTGCCAGCGGACAGGGGTTATACGAGCAGTACTTC